This TCR beta chain was observed in a study of monozygotic twins with inflammatory bowel disease (dated by TCRdb to the late 2010s). About the investigation overall: The complete study included about 28 monozygotic twin pairs: 19 IBD-discordant Danish pairs and nine German pairs, of which four were IBD-concordant and five were IBD-discordant. The search for disease-associated traits relied mainly on comparing IBD patients with their genetically identical healthy co-twins within discordant pairs. Each individual had, on average, about 151 000 unique TCRalpha sequences and 181 000 unique TCRbeta sequences available for analysis. Paper-wide results and their limitations: A decrease in TCRbeta repertoire diversity, as measured by inverse Simpson index, was observed in IBD patients compared with their healthy co-twins. Fewer clonotypes were shared with other individuals by IBD patients than by healthy twins, most markedly in patients showing signs of disease activity. Concordant and discordant twins showed no difference in repertoire similarity, possibly because of limited statistical power. Differing immunosuppressive treatments among patients may have added background noise and inter-individual variability to the repertoires. No single strong signal or clonotype linked to IBD turned up in the results, so the idea that one exists was not supported. Distinction between different T cell subtypes could not be achieved in the analysis.

Points on this clonotype: It has no known antigen specificity.

The method was 5' RACE. Each TCR library was prepared from about 4,000 ng of total RNA. For each sample, cDNA was synthesized in eight separate reactions using SMARTScribe reverse transcriptase. Unique molecular identifiers containing a 6-nucleotide sample barcode were introduced through template switching during cDNA synthesis. Two nested PCRs of roughly 16 and 10 cycles amplified the TCRalpha and TCRbeta cDNA, and bead purification followed each PCR. Before amplification, the cDNA was treated with uracil DNA-glycosylase and purified using the QIAquick PCR purification kit. The second PCR was the step at which Illumina TruSeq-compatible adapters and sample-specific barcodes were added. TapeStation and Qubit were used to check library quality and concentration, and 4.5 to 5 ng of each library was pooled. Sequencing of pooled libraries was carried out on an Illumina HiSeq2500 single-index Rapid Run using 2 x 100 bp reads and custom sequencing primers. In the authors' own workflow: MiGEC version 1.2.6 was used for UMI-based consensus assembly, which corrected PCR and sequencing errors. V(D)J alignment, clonotype assembly and CDR3 extraction were performed with MiXCR version 2.1.1. Gene usage, clonotype sharing and MAIT/NKT TCR abundance were normalised by analysing the top 1000, 10 000 and 20 000 clonotypes per sample. Diversity was computed as the inverse Simpson index with the vegan R package after downsampling to 27 000 UMIs. Paired Mann-Whitney U tests on discordant twin pairs were used, with Benjamini-Hochberg multiple-testing correction. The reads underwent TCRdb reprocessing, giving one record for each CDR3 protein sequence and no DNA. The V and J calls and clone size are TCRdb's, not the authors'. The sample table records about 450,000 distinct CDR3 sequences. The ten largest clones represent approximately 2.4% of the sample.

From each donor, an approximately 2.3 ml peripheral blood sample was drawn into PAXgene tubes and stored at -80 degrees C. Without any T cell sorting, total RNA was extracted from whole blood using the PAXgene blood miRNA kit on an automated QIAcube. Deep TCRalpha and TCRbeta repertoire profiling with unique molecular barcoding was performed on peripheral blood of monozygotic twin pairs concordant or discordant for inflammatory bowel disease. Smoking habits were recorded for all twin pairs, and each individual was classified as a current, former or never smoker. Via the germline V gene (reference sequence), CDR1 is MNHEY and CDR2 SMNVEV. From the cysteine up to the phenylalanine, the CDR3 has a length of 12 residues. No DNA sequence was recorded.

The chain links TRBV27 with TRBJ1-2; TCRdb lists TRBD1, though no DNA is available to test this call. The sample was blood. This sequence originates from a human donor with ulcerative colitis or Crohn's disease, or a healthy co-twin of an affected twin (not recorded which). CDR3 loop: CASSSGTGGYTF.